The clone carrying this T cell receptor (beta chain) was picked up many times. Antigen specificity is unknown. The data belong to a study of T-cell reconstitution after alpha-beta-depleted transplantation in children. Whole-study results and caveats: T-cell numbers and diversity, one year after transplant, stemmed largely from T cells that were newly produced. Expanded clones from the graft, numbering several hundred, reportedly supplied alpha-beta T cells about two months after transplant. Recipient T cells and thymic progenitors that survived were the source of the high TCRbeta diversity seen at day 60 in some patients.

The library targeted TCRbeta and was prepared with unique molecular identifiers. TCRdb re-analysed the PCR reads in MiXCR, keeping a single row per CDR3 protein. In the table there are more than 85,000 distinct CDR3 sequences, about 6% of which are singletons. The CDR3 runs 16 residues. With V trimmed by 3 bases and J by 5 bases, 7 bases remained unmatched. The chain recombines TRBV12-3 or TRBV12-4 with TRBJ2-1, with 10 bases that match TRBD2. Specimen: PBMCs, mostly from graft donor cells, collected 60 days after TCRalphabeta/CD19-depleted stem cell transplant. This clonotype was sampled from a female patient aged 2 to 10 who had a stem cell transplant for Fanconi anemia, so the T cells may come from the graft donor. The CDR3 sequence is CASSFGAGGPDNEQFF. CDR3 DNA sequence: TGTGCCAGCAGTTTCGGAGCGGGAGGGCCTGACAATGAGCAGTTCTTC.